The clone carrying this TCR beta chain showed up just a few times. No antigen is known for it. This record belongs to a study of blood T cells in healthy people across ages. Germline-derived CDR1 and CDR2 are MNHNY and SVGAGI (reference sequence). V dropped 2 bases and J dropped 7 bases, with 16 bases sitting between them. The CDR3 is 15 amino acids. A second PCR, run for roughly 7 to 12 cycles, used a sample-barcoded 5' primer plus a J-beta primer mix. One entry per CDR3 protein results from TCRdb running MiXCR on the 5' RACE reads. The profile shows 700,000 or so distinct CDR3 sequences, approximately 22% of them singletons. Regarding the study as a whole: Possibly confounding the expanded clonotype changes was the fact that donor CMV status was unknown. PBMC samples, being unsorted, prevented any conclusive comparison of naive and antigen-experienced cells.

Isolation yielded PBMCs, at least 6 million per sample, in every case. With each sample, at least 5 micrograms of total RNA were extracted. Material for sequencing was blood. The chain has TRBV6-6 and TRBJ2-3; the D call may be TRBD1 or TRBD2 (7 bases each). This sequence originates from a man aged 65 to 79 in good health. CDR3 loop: CASSYPGGDSNTQYF. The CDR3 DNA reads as TGTGCCAGCAGTTACCCAGGGGGGGACTCCAATACGCAGTATTTT.